Listed below are T cell receptor beta chains from one sample, sequenced in a study of CD8+ T cells in alopecia areata. Using immunoSEQ multiplex PCR, the repertoire was profiled, and TCRdb retains in-frame clones only, with some absent. The table has 220,000 or so clones, more than 45% seen once. The source was CD4+ T cells sorted from blood, collected at week 0. The receptors shown here come from a human donor with alopecia areata. Both conserved end residues are part of each CDR3. Fields, in order: V gene, clone size, D gene, J gene, CDR3 DNA, CDR3 protein. A D gene is named only where the DNA matches it firmly. Size is omitted from some rows. Given values are once, few, many or a class for expanded clones.

V: TRBV5-6; size: NA; D: TRBD2; J: TRBJ2-3; DNA: TGTGCCAGCAGCTCGGGGCTAGCGGAAACTAATACGCAGTATTTT; CDR3: CASSSGLAETNTQYF
V: TRBV30; size: NA; D: TRBD2; J: TRBJ2-7; DNA: TGTGCCTGGAGTACTCCGGGACTAGGGAGGTACGAGCAGTACTTC; CDR3: CAWSTPGLGRYEQYF
V: TRBV29-1; size: NA; D: NA; J: TRBJ2-5; DNA: TGCAGCGCACGGACAACACAAGAGACCCAGTACTTC; CDR3: CSARTTQETQYF
V: TRBV11-2; size: NA; D: TRBD1; J: TRBJ2-1; DNA: TGTGCCAGCAGCCACTATTTGGGGGACAGGGTCTACAATGAGCAGTTCTTC; CDR3: CASSHYLGDRVYNEQFF
V: TRBV29-1; size: NA; D: NA; J: TRBJ1-1; DNA: TGCAGCGTTGGCCCTGGGCGCCTCGGGAACACTGAAGCTTTCTTT; CDR3: CSVGPGRLGNTEAFF
V: TRBV4-1; size: many; D: NA; J: TRBJ2-7; DNA: TGCGCCAGCAGCCATCACAGCCTTCGCGGGGCCCGGATCTACTACGAGCAGTACTTC; CDR3: CASSHHSLRGARIYYEQYF
V: TRBV27; size: NA; D: TRBD1; J: TRBJ2-3; DNA: TGTGCCAGCGCCAGACAGGGGTGGGATACGCAGTATTTT; CDR3: CASARQGWDTQYF
V: TRBV11-2; size: NA; D: TRBD2; J: TRBJ2-1; DNA: TGTGCCAGCAGGTCACTGGGGCTAGCGGGAATGTCCTACAATGAGCAGTTCTTC; CDR3: CASRSLGLAGMSYNEQFF
V: TRBV30; size: NA; D: TRBD1; J: TRBJ1-1; DNA: TGTGCCTGGAGGGGGACAGGTGTCTTTCAAGCTTTCTTT; CDR3: CAWRGTGVFQAFF
V: TRBV15; size: NA; D: TRBD2; J: TRBJ2-3; DNA: TGTGCCACCAGCAGTGGGGGGACTAGCGGGGTAGATACGCAGTATTTT; CDR3: CATSSGGTSGVDTQYF
V: TRBV7-2; size: NA; D: NA; J: TRBJ1-5; DNA: TGTGCCAGCAGCTTAGGATTAGGACAAAATCAGCCCCAGCATTTT; CDR3: CASSLGLGQNQPQHF
V: TRBV9; size: NA; D: NA; J: TRBJ1-2; DNA: TGTGCCAGCAGGCCGAGTGAGGGTCGGTATGGCTACACCTTC; CDR3: CASRPSEGRYGYTF
V: TRBV6-5; size: NA; D: TRBD1; J: TRBJ2-1; DNA: TGTGCCAGCAGGCGAGACAGGGTGAATGAGCAGTTCTTC; CDR3: CASRRDRVNEQFF
V: TRBV11-3; size: NA; D: NA; J: TRBJ2-2; DNA: TGTGCCAGCAGCTCCCGGGACACCAACACCGGGGAGCTGTTTTTT; CDR3: CASSSRDTNTGELFF
V: TRBV5-1; size: NA; D: TRBD1; J: TRBJ2-5; DNA: TGCGCCAGCAGCCTCCAGGGGGAAGAGACCCAGTACTTC; CDR3: CASSLQGEETQYF
V: TRBV20-1; size: NA; D: NA; J: TRBJ2-1; DNA: TGCAGTGCTTCCCCAGAGCAGTTCTTC; CDR3: CSASPEQFF
V: TRBV14; size: NA; D: NA; J: TRBJ1-5; DNA: TGTGCCAGCAGTCGACAGGACAATCAGCCCCAGCATTTT; CDR3: CASSRQDNQPQHF
V: TRBV9; size: NA; D: NA; J: TRBJ2-7; DNA: TGTGCCAGCAGCGTAGACCCGGACACCTACGAGCAGTACTTC; CDR3: CASSVDPDTYEQYF
V: TRBV29-1; size: few; D: TRBD1; J: TRBJ1-2; DNA: TGCAGCGTTGTACAGGGGCTGGGTGGTGGCTACACCTTC; CDR3: CSVVQGLGGGYTF
V: TRBV7-6; size: NA; D: TRBD1; J: TRBJ2-7; DNA: TGTGCCAGCAGCGCAATCACCGGGACAGCAAATTACGAGCAGTACTTC; CDR3: CASSAITGTANYEQYF
V: TRBV15; size: many; D: NA; J: TRBJ2-3; DNA: TGTGCCACCAGCAGAACGGACTTAATACTAGCAGATACCACAGATACGCAGTATTTT; CDR3: CATSRTDLILADTTDTQYF
V: TRBV30; size: once; D: NA; J: TRBJ1-5; DNA: TGTGCCTGGAGTGTACAGGGTGGGAATCAGCCCCAGCATTTT; CDR3: CAWSVQGGNQPQHF
V: TRBV30; size: NA; D: TRBD2; J: TRBJ2-2; DNA: TGTGCCTGGAGTAGTAAACTAGCGGGAGGGCCGGACGGGGAGCTGTTTTTT; CDR3: CAWSSKLAGGPDGELFF
V: TRBV5-6; size: NA; D: NA; J: TRBJ2-2; DNA: TGTGCCAGCAGCGCGGGTCCCGGACAGCTCGGGGAGCTGTTTTTT; CDR3: CASSAGPGQLGELFF
V: TRBV2; size: NA; D: NA; J: TRBJ1-5; DNA: TGTGCCACCAAAGGAGCTAATCAGCCCCAGCATTTT; CDR3: CATKGANQPQHF
V: TRBV6-5; size: few; D: TRBD1; J: TRBJ2-3; DNA: TGTGCCAGCAGTTTCGACAGGGGCGCAGATACGCAGTATTTT; CDR3: CASSFDRGADTQYF
V: TRBV7-9; size: NA; D: NA; J: TRBJ2-5; DNA: TGTGCCAGCAGCTCGACTAGTCCGGAGACCCAGTACTTC; CDR3: CASSSTSPETQYF
V: TRBV6-1; size: few; D: NA; J: TRBJ1-2; DNA: TGTGCCATCAGTGTAGACACAAACTATGGCTACACCTTC; CDR3: CAISVDTNYGYTF
V: TRBV7-8; size: NA; D: NA; J: TRBJ2-4; DNA: TGTGCCAGCAGTTTGAGCAGGGCCAAAAACATTCAGTACTTC; CDR3: CASSLSRAKNIQYF
V: TRBV5-6; size: NA; D: NA; J: TRBJ2-7; DNA: TGTGCCAGCAGCTTGTCAGGGGCTGGCGACGAGCAGTACTTC; CDR3: CASSLSGAGDEQYF
V: TRBV2; size: few; D: NA; J: TRBJ1-5; DNA: TGTGCCGGCCGGGGCTTCAATCAGCCCCAGCATTTT; CDR3: CAGRGFNQPQHF
V: TRBV7-3; size: few; D: NA; J: TRBJ1-1; DNA: TGTGCCAGCAGCTTAACCGGGGCGGGCAGAGCTTTCTTT; CDR3: CASSLTGAGRAFF
V: TRBV30; size: NA; D: NA; J: TRBJ1-1; DNA: TGTGCCTGGAGTGTAGAACTCCGAGGGTCAGCTTTCTTT; CDR3: CAWSVELRGSAFF
V: TRBV30; size: NA; D: TRBD2; J: TRBJ2-3; DNA: TGTGCCTGGAGTAAAACTAGCGGGAGGGGGGGCACGCAGTATTTT; CDR3: CAWSKTSGRGGTQYF
V: TRBV30; size: NA; D: TRBD1; J: TRBJ1-6; DNA: TGTGCCTGGATGCACAGGGGGCCGGATTCACCCCTCCACTTT; CDR3: CAWMHRGPDSPLHF
V: TRBV9; size: NA; D: TRBD1; J: TRBJ2-5; DNA: TGTGCCAGCAGCATCTCAGACGACAGGGTCGGGGAGACCCAGTACTTC; CDR3: CASSISDDRVGETQYF
V: TRBV7-2; size: few; D: TRBD2; J: TRBJ2-3; DNA: TGTGCCAGCAGCTTTACCCCGGGGGGGCACGATACGCAGTATTTT; CDR3: CASSFTPGGHDTQYF
V: TRBV10-3; size: NA; D: TRBD1; J: TRBJ1-1; DNA: TGTGCCATCAGTGGACAGGGTTCCAATATGAACACTGAAGCTTTCTTT; CDR3: CAISGQGSNMNTEAFF
V: TRBV4-1; size: few; D: TRBD2; J: TRBJ2-1; DNA: TGCGCCAGCAGCCAAGAGAAGGGACTAGCGGGGGGTTTATCCTACAATGAGCAGTTCTTC; CDR3: CASSQEKGLAGGLSYNEQFF
V: TRBV7-3; size: NA; D: NA; J: TRBJ2-6; DNA: TGTGCCAGCAGCTACAGCTTCAGCTCTGGGGCCAACGTCCTGACTTTC; CDR3: CASSYSFSSGANVLTF
V: TRBV28; size: few; D: TRBD2; J: TRBJ2-7; DNA: TGTGCCAGCAGTGCATCCGGGACTAGCGGGGGTTACGAGCAGTACTTC; CDR3: CASSASGTSGGYEQYF
V: TRBV5-6; size: NA; D: TRBD1; J: TRBJ2-3; DNA: TGTGCCAGCAGCCTTACAGGGGGAGGCACAGATACGCAGTATTTT; CDR3: CASSLTGGGTDTQYF
V: TRBV7-9; size: few; D: TRBD2; J: TRBJ2-1; DNA: TGTGCCAGCAGCTTTCTAACTACTAGCGGGAGAGGGAATGAGCAGTTCTTC; CDR3: CASSFLTTSGRGNEQFF
V: TRBV11-2; size: many; D: NA; J: TRBJ2-7; DNA: TGTGCCAGCAGCTCGGACCCGAAACTTCCCTACGAGCAGTACTTC; CDR3: CASSSDPKLPYEQYF
V: TRBV7-2; size: NA; D: NA; J: TRBJ1-1; DNA: TGTGCCAGCAGCTTAGTGTCTAATGGGGGGACTGAAGCTTTCTTT; CDR3: CASSLVSNGGTEAFF
V: TRBV6-6; size: few; D: TRBD1; J: TRBJ2-7; DNA: TGTGCCAGCAGTTACGGACAGGGGGCTCCCTCCTACGAGCAGTACTTC; CDR3: CASSYGQGAPSYEQYF
V: TRBV27; size: few; D: NA; J: TRBJ1-5; DNA: TGTGCCAGTCAGACCCCAGGTCAGCCCCAGCATTTT; CDR3: CASQTPGQPQHF
V: TRBV2; size: NA; D: TRBD1; J: TRBJ1-6; DNA: TGTGCCAGCAGTTCCGGGACAGTCAATTCACCCCTCCACTTT; CDR3: CASSSGTVNSPLHF
V: TRBV7-9; size: NA; D: NA; J: TRBJ1-2; DNA: TGTGCCAGCAGCGCAGGACAGTATGGCTACACCTTC; CDR3: CASSAGQYGYTF
V: TRBV29-1; size: few; D: NA; J: TRBJ2-1; DNA: TGCAGCGTTGACAGGGGAGGCTCCAATGAGCAGTTCTTC; CDR3: CSVDRGGSNEQFF
V: TRBV5-6; size: NA; D: NA; J: TRBJ2-7; DNA: TGTGCCAGCAGCGTCTCGGGCGAGCAGTACTTC; CDR3: CASSVSGEQYF
V: TRBV19; size: NA; D: TRBD1; J: TRBJ2-5; DNA: TGTGCCAGTAGTATCGGGACAGCGAAGGGGACCCAGTACTTC; CDR3: CASSIGTAKGTQYF